This TCR beta chain was found in a study of shared clonotypes between healthy human individuals. This clone was recorded once. The target antigen is unknown. Data came from immunoSEQ multiplex PCR; TCRdb stores just in-frame clones and leaves some out. Of some 2,100,000 clones listed, 95% are singletons. Healthy HIV-negative adults with no recent acute infections or vaccinations were recruited as donors. Naive CD4+ cells were CD45RA-selected; the remaining cells were memory. Per germline, CDR1 GTSNPN and CDR2 SVGIG (reference sequence). Trimming removed 2 bases at V and 0 bases at J, with 8 bases between. The CDR3 runs 15 residues. Study-level results: A reduction in generation probabilities was seen for non-shared clonotypes relative to those shared by all four donors. Genetic and exposure-history diversity was limited by the small donor number.

The rearrangement links TRBV30 to TRBJ1-6; D gene ambiguous. The specimen was naive CD4+ T cells sorted from blood. Noted subset: CD45RA+ positively selected. The receptor was derived from a man aged 18 to 30 in good health. The CDR3 DNA reads as TGTGCCTGGAGTTTTCACAGCTCCTATAATTCACCCCTCCACTTT. This gives the protein CAWSFHSSYNSPLHF.